Listed here are 16 T cell receptor beta chains from one sample, sequenced in a study of cytomegalovirus exposure and HLA in healthy donors. Here immunoSEQ multiplex PCR was the method, and the copy in TCRdb shows in-frame clones only, minus some. The sample yields over 200,000 clones, around 86% seen once. Sequencing was performed on PBMCs. Receptors were obtained from a woman younger than 35 in good health and CMV-seropositive.

The chain has TRBV6-5 and TRBJ1-4; 7 bases fit TRBD1. The V gene end was trimmed by 0 bases and the J gene end by 7 bases; junction bases not matched to a gene: 8. CDR3 length equals 16 residues. The germline V gene encodes CDR1 MNHEY and CDR2 SVGAGI. CDR3 nucleotides: TGTGCCAGCAGTTACTCTACAGGGGTCGGCGGTGAAAAACTGTTTTTT. Translation: CASSYSTGVGGEKLFF.

The CDR3 spells CASKSRWFGEQYF. For the CDR3, the DNA is TGTGCCAGCAAGTCGAGGTGGTTCGGCGAGCAGTACTTC. V gene TRBV6-5 combines with J gene TRBJ2-7; D unclear. This CDR3 has 13 amino acids. The germline gives CDR1 MNHEY, CDR2 SVGAGI. V dropped 7 bases and J dropped 6 bases, with 16 bases sitting between them.

The chain is built from TRBV6-4 and TRBJ2-7; unclear D gene. The CDR3 consists of 13 residues. The ends were cut back, 0 bases at V and 4 bases at J, with 7 bases in the middle. CDR1 is MRHNA and CDR2 is SNTAGT in the germline V gene. CDR3 sequence: CASSDSPGYEQYF. CDR3 nucleotide sequence: TGTGCCAGCAGTGACTCGCCGGGTTACGAGCAGTACTTC.

This chain uses TRBV13 with TRBJ2-1; TRBD2 aligns across 7 bases. Per the germline V gene, CDR1 is PRHDT and CDR2 is FYEKMQ (reference sequence). CDR3 length: 12 residues. The junction had 3 bases not matched to a gene; V was cut back by 4 bases and J by 9 bases. The CDR3 DNA reads TGTGCCAGCAGCTCGGGGGGTAGTGAGCAGTTCTTC. Amino acids: CASSSGGSEQFF. Supplemented by reference TRBV13 and TRBJ2-1, the full variable domain reads AAGVIQSPRHLIKEKRETATLKCYPIPRHDTVYWYQQGPGQDPQFLISFYEKMQSDKGSIPDRFSAQQFSDYHSELNMSSLELGDSALYFCASSSGGSEQFFGPGTRLTVL.

This chain connects TRBV2 to TRBJ1-3, with TRBD1 identical over 8 bases. The CDR3 covers 14 residues. J gave up 4 bases and V 5 bases, and 4 bases lay outside the gene matches. Per germline, CDR1 SNHLY and CDR2 FYNNEI. The CDR3 loop reads CASSQDRVGNTIYF. Here the CDR3 DNA reads TGTGCCAGCAGTCAGGACAGGGTCGGAAACACCATATATTTT.

The rearrangement uses TRBV9 and TRBJ2-1, with 9 bases fitting TRBD1. CDR3 size: 14 residues. Trimming at V came to 2 bases and at J to 6 bases, leaving 3 bases not matched to a gene. Per the germline V gene, CDR1 is SGDLS and CDR2 is YYNGEE. CDR3 DNA sequence: TGTGCCAGCAGCGTCGGGACAGGGCTCAATGAGCAGTTCTTC. Amino acids: CASSVGTGLNEQFF.

The chain has TRBV30 and TRBJ1-5, with TRBD1 matching over 7 bases. This CDR3 has 14 residues. The V segment lost 5 bases and the J segment 3 bases; nucleotides outside the gene matches: 7. Germline V CDR1 and CDR2: GTSNPN, SVGIG (reference sequence). This CDR3 reads CAWGTVDLNQPQHF. CDR3 nucleotide sequence: TGTGCCTGGGGGACAGTTGATCTCAATCAGCCCCAGCATTTT.

The chain combines TRBV10-3 with TRBJ2-7; D may be TRBD2 (6 bases). The CDR3 loop spans 16 amino acids. Germline V gene sequence: CDR1 ENHRY, CDR2 SYGVKD. Trimming stripped 0 bases from V and 6 bases from J, with 18 bases between. The CDR3 loop reads CAISESEGRAKVEQYF. The CDR3 nucleotides are TGTGCCATCAGTGAGTCGGAGGGCAGGGCAAAGGTCGAGCAGTACTTC.

Regarding this clone: One end of the junction is discordant with germline, which a read error may explain. This chain joins TRBV19 and TRBJ1-2; D is perhaps TRBD1 (6 bases). The length of the CDR3 is 15 residues. Per germline, CDR1 LNHDA and CDR2 SQIVND (reference sequence). CDR3 sequence: CASTDSTGSNYGCTF. The CDR3, as DNA: TGTGCCAGTACCGACTCGACAGGCTCTAACTATGGCTGCACCTTC.

In this sample, this clone turned up many times. Other DNA sequences within the sample encode an identical CDR3. The chain is built from TRBV28 and TRBJ1-2, with TRBD1 identical over 11 bases. Trimming took 6 bases from V and 5 from J; bases not matched to a gene: 11. The V gene's germline CDR1 is MDHEN and CDR2 SYDVKM. CDR3 size: 16 residues. The CDR3 is CASSLGTGGEGYGYTF. CDR3 bases: TGTGCCAGCAGCTTGGGGACAGGGGGAGAAGGATATGGCTACACCTTC.

V and J are TRBV28 and TRBJ1-1, with TRBD1 matching 7 bases. The germline gives CDR1 MDHEN, CDR2 SYDVKM. The CDR3 extends over 18 amino acids. Trimming removed 2 bases from V and 2 bases from J; junction bases left unmatched: 14. In DNA, the CDR3 is TGTGCCAGCAGTTTACCCTACGGTAGGGGGCAGCTTAACACTGAAGCTTTCTTT. Residues: CASSLPYGRGQLNTEAFF.

The rearrangement uses TRBV6-5 and TRBJ1-2; weak D call: TRBD1 (6 bases). The CDR3 runs 15 residues. Germline V gene sequence: CDR1 MNHEY, CDR2 SVGAGI. V lost 5 bases and J 0 bases, leaving 13 bases between the germline ends. The CDR3 sequence: CASSRQDLSNYGYTF. Written as DNA, the CDR3 is TGTGCCAGCAGTAGACAGGATCTTTCTAACTATGGCTACACCTTC.

Remarks on this clone: Relative to the germline gene, one junction end is altered; a read error may explain this. V and J are TRBV6-1 and TRBJ1-1; no clear D. The CDR3 is made up of 10 amino acids. Germline CDR1 reads MNHNS; CDR2 reads SASEGT. CDR3 nucleotides: TGTGCCAGCGGGGTAACCTTGGCGGGCTTT. Protein product: CASGVTLAGF.

The rearrangement uses TRBV5-1 and TRBJ1-2; the match to TRBD1 covers 9 bases. V shed 1 base and J 3 bases; nucleotides not matched to a gene: 7. Germline assignment: CDR1 SGHRS and CDR2 YFSETQ. This CDR3 spans 16 amino acids. CDR3 region: CASSLYGTGIDYGYTF. The CDR3 DNA reads TGCGCCAGCAGCTTGTACGGGACAGGGATCGACTATGGCTACACCTTC.

This clone has just a few counts. The V call is TRBV2, the J call TRBJ1-2; tentatively, D is TRBD1 (6 bases). The germline CDR1 and CDR2 sequences are SNHLY and FYNNEI. This CDR3 has 13 residues. V was cut by 5 bases and J by 2 bases, with 9 bases left in between. CDR3 region: CASSHGQNYGYTF. The CDR3 DNA follows: TGTGCCAGCAGTCATGGACAGAACTATGGCTACACCTTC.

This clone turned up a few times. The chain employs TRBV28 and TRBJ2-2, with a possible D match to TRBD1 (5 bases). Germline V gene data show CDR1 as MDHEN and CDR2 as SYDVKM. The CDR3 totals 15 residues. V gave up 3 bases and J gave up 5 bases, with 13 bases separating them. The CDR3 DNA is TGTGCCAGCAGTTTGGTCCAGGGTCGAACCGGGGAGCTGTTTTTT. It yields the protein CASSLVQGRTGELFF.